The following is a TCR beta chain sequence with its context. The antigen is not known. The data originate from a study of PD-L1 blockade in urothelial cancer. The data were produced by immunoSEQ multiplex PCR, yet TCRdb's version contains in-frame clones alone and is incomplete. Among around 46,000 clones, more than 75% were seen once, and the ten largest hold roughly 2.5%. Findings of the study overall: Better survival was predicted when blood TCR clonality before treatment fell below the median.

The time point was: peripheral blood 6 weeks after treatment start. Diagnoses among patients were locally advanced or metastatic urothelial carcinoma. Per patient, between 1 and 8 samples were collected at pretreatment and on-treatment time points. Looked up from germline, CDR1 is SGHVS and CDR2 is FNYEAQ. The CDR3 is 15 residues long. Trimming stripped 3 bases from V and 4 bases from J, with 13 bases between. The chain carries TRBV7-6 and TRBJ2-1; a weak D match, TRBD1 (6 bases). Sequenced material: PBMCs, taken around atezolizumab (anti-PD-L1) treatment. This sequence was found in a man aged 60-69 years with urothelial cancer. The CDR3 sequence: CASSLRQAPYNEQFF. The CDR3 DNA reads TGTGCCAGCAGCTTGAGACAGGCACCTTACAATGAGCAGTTCTTC.